The T cell receptor beta chain described here comes from a study of shared clonotypes between healthy human individuals. The V gene lost 1 base and the J gene lost 2 bases, with 9 bases spanning the gap. This CDR3 has 15 amino acids. The germline gives CDR1 LNHDA, CDR2 SQIVND (reference sequence). The protocol was immunoSEQ multiplex PCR, while the TCRdb copy is restricted to in-frame clones and leaves out a portion. This table has hundreds of thousands of clones, approximately 79% appearing once. The V call is TRBV19, the J call TRBJ2-1; a weak D match, TRBD2 (5 bases). The sequenced sample was memory CD4+ T cells sorted from blood. This sample's subset: CD45RA-negative fraction. This TCR was sampled from a young woman in good health. This chain's CDR3 is CASSIGKRPYNEQFF. The CDR3, as DNA: TGTGCCAGTAGTATAGGGAAGCGGCCCTACAATGAGCAGTTCTTC.